Reported below is one T cell receptor (beta chain). About 0.5 to 1 ug RNA was reverse transcribed with random hexamers. Amplification of TCR beta CDR3 by immunoSEQ multiplex PCR spanned 54 Vbeta and 13 Jbeta. In TCRdb, the immunoSEQ multiplex PCR reads were re-called with MiXCR into one record per CDR3 protein. This sample yields around 300,000 distinct CDR3 sequences, of which 65% to 90% are seen a single time; roughly 0.22% belongs to the top ten. The authors carried out high-throughput sequencing of TCR beta. They applied it to CD8+ and CD4+ T cells obtained from blood. Negative isolation yielded the CD8+ and CD4+ T cells, while FACS enriched the TEMRA cells. The sample comes from a study of CD8 T cells in Susac syndrome. The germline V gene encodes CDR1 LGHNA and CDR2 YSLEER. The V gene end was trimmed by 1 base and the J gene end by 2 bases; junction bases not matched to a gene: 8. CDR3 size: 16 residues.

The V call is TRBV4-3, the J call TRBJ2-7; the match to TRBD2 covers 7 bases. The receptor was isolated from a human donor with multiple sclerosis. The sequenced sample consisted of CD8+ T cells from PBMCs. The CDR3, as DNA: TGCGCCAGCAGCCAAGGTTGGACGGGAGGAGCCTACGAGCAGTACTTC. Translation: CASSQGWTGGAYEQYF.